This T cell receptor (beta chain) is drawn from a study of blood T cell repertoires in COVID-19. About the study: Both acute and convalescent COVID-19 samples were obtained from the United States, Italy and Spain. In each case, the material was cDNA or gDNA derived from T cells, B-cell-depleted T cells, or PBMCs.

In the original processing: Nucleated cell counts were estimated from reference gene primer amplification. Clones were read by immunoSEQ multiplex PCR, and TCRdb kept only the in-frame ones, dropping some. V and J calls and clone size are copied from that table; D and trimming were computed from the DNA. The table includes 71,000 or so clones, around 79% detected once. The CDR3 loop spans 13 amino acids. V lost 6 bases, J lost 10 bases, and 6 bases stayed unmatched. From germline, CDR1 is MNHEY and CDR2 SVGAGI. The chain joins TRBV6-5 to TRBJ1-4; 9 bases agree with TRBD1. This clonotype originated in a man aged 45-65 years with acute or convalescent COVID-19. The sample was peripheral blood. The CDR3 spells CASSRDREGKLFF. Written as DNA, the CDR3 is TGTGCCAGCAGCCGGGACAGGGAAGGAAAACTGTTTTTT.